A selection of T cell receptor beta chains follows, all from one sample in a study of cytomegalovirus exposure and HLA in healthy donors. Clones were read by immunoSEQ multiplex PCR, and TCRdb kept only the in-frame ones, dropping some. The data contain about 88,000 clones, less than 70% of them singletons. Specimen: PBMCs. The receptors derive from a man aged 50-60 years in good health and CMV-seronegative. CDR3s include the opening cysteine and the closing phenylalanine or tryptophan. The D gene is left open where the match is weak. Rows may omit the clone size; those that give it use once, few, many or a size class.

TRBJ2-5,.,TRBV5-6,.,TGTGCCAGCAGCGTGGACTACCAAGTTGGGACCCAGTACTTC,CASSVDYQVGTQYF
TRBJ2-5,.,TRBV5-1,.,TGCGCCACTCGGGACTCCCAAGAGACCCAGTACTTC,CATRDSQETQYF
TRBJ2-2,.,TRBV7-9,.,TGTGCCAGCAGCTTACCAGGGTCCACCGGGGAGCTGTTTTTT,CASSLPGSTGELFF
TRBJ1-2,.,TRBV7-2,.,TGTGCCAGCAGCTTAGCGAGACAGGCTACTAACTATGGCTACACCTTC,CASSLARQATNYGYTF
TRBJ1-3,.,TRBV5-1,.,TGCGCCAGCAGCTGGGCGGCAGGGGTCGGAAACACCATATATTTT,CASSWAAGVGNTIYF
TRBJ1-1,TRBD1,TRBV6-5,.,TGTGCCAGCAGTCAAGACAGGGGGCTCGAAGCTTTCTTT,CASSQDRGLEAFF
TRBJ1-2,.,TRBV5-1,.,TGCGCCAGCAGGGTTGGGATTGGACAGCTTAACTATGGCTACACCTTC,CASRVGIGQLNYGYTF
TRBJ1-4,.,TRBV30,few,TGTGCCTGGAGTGTACAGGTTAATGAAAAACTGTTTTTT,CAWSVQVNEKLFF
TRBJ1-1,TRBD1,TRBV5-4,few,TGTGCCAGCAAAGACAGGGCGGCGAGCACTGAAGCTTTCTTT,CASKDRAASTEAFF
TRBJ2-3,.,TRBV7-3,once,TGTGCCAGCAGCGAAACAAGCGGCACAGATACGCAGTATTTT,CASSETSGTDTQYF
TRBJ1-5,TRBD1,TRBV29-1,.,TGCAGCGTCCGGACAGGGACCCGCAATCAGCCCCAGCATTTT,CSVRTGTRNQPQHF
TRBJ2-6,TRBD1,TRBV4-2,.,TGTGCCAGCAGCCAGGACAGGGTATCTGGGGCCAACGTCCTGACTTTC,CASSQDRVSGANVLTF
TRBJ1-3,.,TRBV30,.,TGTGCCTGGAGTGGGGGCCACTCTGGAAACACCATATATTTT,CAWSGGHSGNTIYF
TRBJ2-7,.,TRBV5-4,.,TGTGCCAGCAGCCCGGGGGACAGATCCTACGAGCAGTACTTC,CASSPGDRSYEQYF
TRBJ1-4,.,TRBV4-2,.,TGTGCCAGCAGCCAAGACGGACGGGGTAATGAAAAACTGTTTTTT,CASSQDGRGNEKLFF
TRBJ2-5,.,TRBV5-6,.,TGTGCCAGCAGCCGGGGGTTCCAAGAGACCCAGTACTTC,CASSRGFQETQYF
TRBJ2-3,.,TRBV7-9,.,TGTGCCAGCAGCTTCTGGACATTCCCAGATACGCAGTATTTT,CASSFWTFPDTQYF
TRBJ1-1,TRBD1,TRBV5-4,.,TGTGCCAGCAGCCGGGGAGGCCAGACAGGGGATTTTGAAGCTTTCTTT,CASSRGGQTGDFEAFF
TRBJ1-5,TRBD1,TRBV28,.,TGTGCCAGCAGTTCCCACCGGGACAGGGCGAATCAGCCCCAGCATTTT,CASSSHRDRANQPQHF
TRBJ2-5,TRBD2,TRBV18,once,TGTGCCAGCTCACCATGGACTAGCTTGGAGACCCAGTACTTC,CASSPWTSLETQYF
TRBJ1-6,.,TRBV5-6,few,TGTGCCAGCAGCCCCCGGGGGGGCTATAATTCACCCCTCCACTTT,CASSPRGGYNSPLHF
TRBJ1-2,.,TRBV7-9,.,TGTGCCAGCAGCGTTACCGGGGCTAACTATGGCTACACCTTC,CASSVTGANYGYTF
TRBJ1-4,.,TRBV19,.,TGTGCCAGTAGTACCCCTTCAACAAAGGGGAATGAAAAACTGTTTTTT,CASSTPSTKGNEKLFF
TRBJ2-4,TRBD2,TRBV30,.,TGTGCCTGGAAGGCTAGCGGGAGAGACATTCAGTACTTC,CAWKASGRDIQYF
TRBJ1-2,TRBD1,TRBV19,.,TGTGCCAGTAGTATATTACGGACAGGGTGGCATGGCTACACCTTC,CASSILRTGWHGYTF
TRBJ1-3,.,TRBV7-8,.,TGTGCCAGCAGCTCGGGTCCTGGAAACACCATATATTTT,CASSSGPGNTIYF
TRBJ1-1,.,TRBV29-1,.,TGCAGCGCGTTTCAGGGGAGGAACACTGAAGCTTTCTTT,CSAFQGRNTEAFF
TRBJ1-5,.,TRBV7-8,.,TGTGCCAGCAGCTTAGTGAGAGGGCAGCCCCAGCATTTT,CASSLVRGQPQHF
TRBJ1-6,.,TRBV18,few,TGTGCCAGCTCACCCACAGGGTTCAATTCACCCCTCCACTTT,CASSPTGFNSPLHF
TRBJ1-4,.,TRBV7-6,.,TGTGCCAGCAGCTTTTCAGGGGACGCAACTAATGAAAAACTGTTTTTT,CASSFSGDATNEKLFF
TRBJ2-1,TRBD2,TRBV7-8,few,TGTGCCAGCAGCGAGGCAGCGGGAGGTAGTTACAATGAGCAGTTCTTC,CASSEAAGGSYNEQFF
TRBJ1-1,TRBD1,TRBV2,few,TGTGCCAGCACCGGACTGGACAAAGTTGGGGACAGAACTGAAGCTTTCTTT,CASTGLDKVGDRTEAFF
TRBJ2-5,TRBD1,TRBV7-7,.,TGTGCTAGCAGCTCCGGACAGGGACAACAAGAGACCCAGTACTTC,CASSSGQGQQETQYF
TRBJ2-3,.,TRBV27,.,TGTGCCAGCGCCTTGCTACTAGCTCCCGATACGCAGTATTTT,CASALLLAPDTQYF
TRBJ1-2,.,TRBV28,.,TGTGCCGGGGGAGAGCGGGACAATGGCTACACCTTC,CAGGERDNGYTF
TRBJ2-4,.,TRBV4-2,.,TGTGCCAGCACCCCTGGGCCAGCGGCCCACAGAGCCGGGAACATTCAGTACTTC,CASTPGPAAHRAGNIQYF
TRBJ1-5,.,TRBV19,.,TGTGCCAGTAGTATAGCAGTCCCGGGAGGGAGTGGCAATCAGCCCCAGCATTTT,CASSIAVPGGSGNQPQHF
TRBJ1-2,.,TRBV6-5,.,TGTGCCAGCAGTTATACAAGTAACTATGGCTACACCTTC,CASSYTSNYGYTF
TRBJ2-3,.,TRBV4-1,.,TGCGCCAGCAGCCAACAGGGGGGAGATACGCAGTATTTT,CASSQQGGDTQYF
TRBJ2-3,TRBD2,TRBV5-4,.,TGTGCCAGCAGCTTGACTAGCGGGGGCACAGATACGCAGTATTTT,CASSLTSGGTDTQYF
TRBJ2-5,TRBD2,TRBV9,.,TGTGCCAGCAGCACAGAACTAGCGGGGGCTGAGACCCAGTACTTC,CASSTELAGAETQYF
TRBJ2-1,.,TRBV6-1,.,TGTGCCAGCATAGAGGGCTCCTACAATGAGCAGTTCTTC,CASIEGSYNEQFF
TRBJ1-6,.,TRBV4-3,.,TGCGCCAGCAGCCAGGGCGCCCTGTCACCCCTCCACTTT,CASSQGALSPLHF
TRBJ2-3,.,TRBV27,.,TGTGCCAGCAGTTTCGGTGACTTCACTAGCACAGATACGCAGTATTTT,CASSFGDFTSTDTQYF
TRBJ2-1,TRBD1,TRBV7-2,.,TGTGCCAGCAGCACCGGGACAGGGGCCTACAATGAGCAGTTCTTC,CASSTGTGAYNEQFF
TRBJ1-4,TRBD1,TRBV2,.,TGTGCCAGCCAGGGGGAGTCGCGGGAAAAACTGTTTTTT,CASQGESREKLFF
TRBJ1-5,.,TRBV30,.,TGTGCCTGGAGTGGAGGGTTTGGTCAGCCCCAGCATTTT,CAWSGGFGQPQHF
TRBJ1-1,TRBD1,TRBV5-1,.,TGCGCCAGTATACCTACTACAGGGGGGGCTAACACTGAAGCTTTCTTT,CASIPTTGGANTEAFF
TRBJ1-1,TRBD1,TRBV19,.,TGTGCCAGTAGTATCATCGGGACAGGGGGCACTGAAGCTTTCTTT,CASSIIGTGGTEAFF
TRBJ1-6,TRBD1,TRBV2,.,TGTGCCAGTGTGACAGGGTATAATTCACCCCTCCACTTT,CASVTGYNSPLHF